Sequencing of this TCR beta chain was carried out in a study of shared clonotypes between healthy human individuals. Genomic DNA of each subset was evenly split across several immunoSEQ plates. Method: immunoSEQ multiplex PCR; TCRdb's copy keeps in-frame clones and lacks some. Seen here are about 2 million clones, roughly 94% observed once, and the top ten hold 0.13%. As concerns this clone: Its antigen remains unknown.

The CDR3 has 14 residues. In germline, CDR1 is MGHRA, CDR2 YSYEKL. Unmatched junction bases numbered 3, after V lost 3 bases and J lost 6 bases. Study-wide results and limits: The study's rarefaction showed incomplete sorted-subset sequencing despite large depth.

The receptor was isolated from a man younger than 30 in good health. The sequenced material came from naive CD4+ T cells sorted from blood. As to subset: CD45RA+ positively selected. The chain carries TRBV4-1 and TRBJ1-5, with TRBD1 identical over 9 bases. This CDR3 is CASSQGQGTQPQHF. The CDR3 DNA sequence: TGCGCCAGCAGCCAGGGACAGGGTACTCAGCCCCAGCATTTT.